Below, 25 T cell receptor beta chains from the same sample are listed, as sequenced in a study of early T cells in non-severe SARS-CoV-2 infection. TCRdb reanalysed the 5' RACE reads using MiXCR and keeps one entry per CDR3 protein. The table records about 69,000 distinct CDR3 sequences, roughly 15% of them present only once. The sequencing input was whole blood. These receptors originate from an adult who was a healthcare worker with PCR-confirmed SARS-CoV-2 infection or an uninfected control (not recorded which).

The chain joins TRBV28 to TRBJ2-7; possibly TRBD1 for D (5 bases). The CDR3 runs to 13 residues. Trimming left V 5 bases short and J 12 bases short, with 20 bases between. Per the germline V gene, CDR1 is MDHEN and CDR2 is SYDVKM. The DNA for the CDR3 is TGTGCCAGCAGTCCGCCCGACAGTTTCGCCGGGTACTTC. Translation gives CASSPPDSFAGYF.

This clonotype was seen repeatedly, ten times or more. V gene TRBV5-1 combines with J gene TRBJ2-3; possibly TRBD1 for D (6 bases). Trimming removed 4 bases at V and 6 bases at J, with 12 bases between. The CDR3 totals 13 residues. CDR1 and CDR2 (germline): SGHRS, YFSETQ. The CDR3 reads CASSAGTMDTQYF. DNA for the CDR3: TGCGCCAGCAGCGCCGGGACAATGGATACGCAGTATTTT.

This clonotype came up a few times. CDR3 sequence (DNA): TGTGCCAGCAGTTTACTTGGGCCTGGGGGCAATCAGCCCCAGCATTTT. It translates to CASSLLGPGGNQPQHF. The gene calls are TRBV28 and TRBJ1-5; D gene ambiguous. Germline CDR1 MDHEN, CDR2 SYDVKM. Trimming cost V 2 bases and J 2 bases, with 13 bases left between them. The CDR3 covers 16 residues.

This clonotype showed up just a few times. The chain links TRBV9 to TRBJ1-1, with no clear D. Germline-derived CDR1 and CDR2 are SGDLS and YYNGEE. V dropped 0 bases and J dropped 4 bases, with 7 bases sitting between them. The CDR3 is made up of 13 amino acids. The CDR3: CASSVGTGTEAFF. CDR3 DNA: TGTGCCAGCAGCGTAGGGACGGGCACTGAAGCTTTCTTT.

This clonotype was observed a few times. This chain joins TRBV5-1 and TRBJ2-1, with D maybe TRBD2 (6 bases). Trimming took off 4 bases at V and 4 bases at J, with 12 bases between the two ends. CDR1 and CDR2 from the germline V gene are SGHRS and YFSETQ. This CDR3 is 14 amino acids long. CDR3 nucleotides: TGCGCCAGCAGCCTGGGACTCAGTTACAATGAGCAGTTCTTC. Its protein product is CASSLGLSYNEQFF.

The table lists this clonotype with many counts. The CDR3 spells CSAIGQGVYGYTF. DNA for the CDR3: TGCAGTGCTATCGGACAGGGAGTGTATGGCTACACCTTC. V and J are TRBV20-1 and TRBJ1-2, with 8 nucleotides matching TRBD1. Germline lookup yields CDR1 DFQATT and CDR2 SNEGSKA (reference sequence). V was clipped by 4 bases and J by 5 bases; unmatched bases: 6. This CDR3 has 13 residues.

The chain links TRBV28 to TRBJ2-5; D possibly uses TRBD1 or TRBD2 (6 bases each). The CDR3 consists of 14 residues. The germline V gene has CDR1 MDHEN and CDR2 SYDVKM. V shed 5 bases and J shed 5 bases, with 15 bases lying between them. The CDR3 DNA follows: TGTGCCAGCAGTCCGGGGGCACAAAGGGAGACCCAGTACTTC. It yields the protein CASSPGAQRETQYF.

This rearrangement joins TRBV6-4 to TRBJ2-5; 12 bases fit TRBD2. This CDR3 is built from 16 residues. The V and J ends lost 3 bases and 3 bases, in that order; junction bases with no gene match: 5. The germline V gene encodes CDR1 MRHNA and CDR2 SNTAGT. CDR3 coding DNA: TGTGCCAGCAGTGAGACTAGCGGGGGAGAAAAAGAGACCCAGTACTTC. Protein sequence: CASSETSGGEKETQYF.

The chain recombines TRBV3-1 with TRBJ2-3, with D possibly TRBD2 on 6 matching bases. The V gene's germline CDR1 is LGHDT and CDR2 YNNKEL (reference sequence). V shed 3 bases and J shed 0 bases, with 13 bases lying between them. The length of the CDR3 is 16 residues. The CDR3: CASSQGLGPSTDTQYF. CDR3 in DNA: TGTGCCAGCAGCCAGGGACTCGGACCTAGCACAGATACGCAGTATTTT.

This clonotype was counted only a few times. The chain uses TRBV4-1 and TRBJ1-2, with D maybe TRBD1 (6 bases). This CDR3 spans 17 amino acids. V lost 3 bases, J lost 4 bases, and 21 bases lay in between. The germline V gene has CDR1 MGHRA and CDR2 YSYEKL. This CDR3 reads CASSHRTELTIVYGYTF. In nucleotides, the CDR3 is TGCGCCAGCAGCCACCGGACAGAGCTCACCATTGTCTATGGCTACACCTTC.

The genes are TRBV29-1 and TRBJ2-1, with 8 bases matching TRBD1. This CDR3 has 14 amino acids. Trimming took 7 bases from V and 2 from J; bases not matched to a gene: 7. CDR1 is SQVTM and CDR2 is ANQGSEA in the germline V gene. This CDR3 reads CSARDRLAYNEQFF. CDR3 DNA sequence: TGCAGCGCTAGGGACAGGTTGGCCTACAATGAGCAGTTCTTC.

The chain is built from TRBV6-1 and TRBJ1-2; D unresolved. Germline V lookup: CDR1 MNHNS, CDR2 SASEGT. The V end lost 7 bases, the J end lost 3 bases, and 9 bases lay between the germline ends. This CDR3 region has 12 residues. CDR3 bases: TGTGCCAGCACCGGCTCCCACTATGGCTACACCTTC. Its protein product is CASTGSHYGYTF.

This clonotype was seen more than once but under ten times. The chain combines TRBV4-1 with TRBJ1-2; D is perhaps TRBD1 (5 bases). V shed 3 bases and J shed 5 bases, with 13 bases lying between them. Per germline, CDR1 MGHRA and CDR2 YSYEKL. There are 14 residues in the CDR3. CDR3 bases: TGCGCCAGCAGCCAGTCCGGGACTGATTATGGCTACACCTTC. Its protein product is CASSQSGTDYGYTF.

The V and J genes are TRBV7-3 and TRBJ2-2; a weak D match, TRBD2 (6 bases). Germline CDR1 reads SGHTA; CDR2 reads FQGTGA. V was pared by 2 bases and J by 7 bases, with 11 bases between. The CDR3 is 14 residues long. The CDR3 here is CASSLAGPNGELFF. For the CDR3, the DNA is TGTGCCAGCAGCTTAGCGGGGCCTAACGGGGAGCTGTTTTTT.

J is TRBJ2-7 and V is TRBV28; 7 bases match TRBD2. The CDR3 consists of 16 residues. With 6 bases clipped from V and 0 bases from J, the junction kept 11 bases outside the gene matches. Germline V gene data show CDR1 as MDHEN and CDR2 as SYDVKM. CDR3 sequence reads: CASSQGLFRFSYEQYF. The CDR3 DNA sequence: TGTGCCAGCAGCCAGGGACTATTTCGTTTCTCCTACGAGCAGTACTTC. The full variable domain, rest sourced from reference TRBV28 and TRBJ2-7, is DVKVTQSSRYLVKRTGEKVFLECVQDMDHENMFWYRQDPGLGLRLIYFSYDVKMKEKGDIPEGYSVSREKKERFSLILESASTNQTSMYLCASSQGLFRFSYEQYFGPGTRLTVT.

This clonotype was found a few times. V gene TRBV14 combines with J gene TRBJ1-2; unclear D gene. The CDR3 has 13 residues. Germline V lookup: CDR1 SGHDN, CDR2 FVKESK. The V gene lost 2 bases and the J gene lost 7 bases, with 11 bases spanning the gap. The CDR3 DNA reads TGTGCCAGCAGCCAAAGCGTGATTAGTGGCTACACCTTC. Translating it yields CASSQSVISGYTF.

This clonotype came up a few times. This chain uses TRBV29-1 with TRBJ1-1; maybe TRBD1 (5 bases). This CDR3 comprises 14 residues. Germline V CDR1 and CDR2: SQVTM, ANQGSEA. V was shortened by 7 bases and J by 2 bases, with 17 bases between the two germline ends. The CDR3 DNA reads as TGCAGCGCGGAAAGGGGTCGGGTAAACACTGAAGCTTTCTTT. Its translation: CSAERGRVNTEAFF.

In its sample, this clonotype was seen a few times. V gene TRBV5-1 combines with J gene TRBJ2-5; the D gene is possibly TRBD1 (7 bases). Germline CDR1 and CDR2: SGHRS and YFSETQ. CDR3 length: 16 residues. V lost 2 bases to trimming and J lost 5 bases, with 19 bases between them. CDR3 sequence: CASSFGGQTLIETQYF. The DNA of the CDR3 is TGCGCCAGCAGCTTCGGGGGACAGACTTTGATTGAGACCCAGTACTTC.

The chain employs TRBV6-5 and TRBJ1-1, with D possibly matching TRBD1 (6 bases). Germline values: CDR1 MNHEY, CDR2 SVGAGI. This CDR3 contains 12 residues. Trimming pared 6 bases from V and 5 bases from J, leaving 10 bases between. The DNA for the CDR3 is TGTGCCAGCAGACAGGGAGGGACTGAAGCTTTCTTT. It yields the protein CASRQGGTEAFF.

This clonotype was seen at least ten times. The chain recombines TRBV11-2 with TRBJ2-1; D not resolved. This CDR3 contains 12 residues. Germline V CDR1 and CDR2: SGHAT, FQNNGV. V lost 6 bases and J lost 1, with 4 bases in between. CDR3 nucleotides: TGTGCCAGCAGTCAGTCCTACAATGAGCAGTTCTTC. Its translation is CASSQSYNEQFF.

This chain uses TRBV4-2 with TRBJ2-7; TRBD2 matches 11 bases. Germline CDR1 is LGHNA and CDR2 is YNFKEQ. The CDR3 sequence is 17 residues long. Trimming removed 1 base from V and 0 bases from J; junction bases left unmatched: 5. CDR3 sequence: CASSQGLAGTTSYEQYF. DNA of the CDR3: TGTGCCAGCAGCCAAGGACTAGCGGGGACAACCTCCTACGAGCAGTACTTC.

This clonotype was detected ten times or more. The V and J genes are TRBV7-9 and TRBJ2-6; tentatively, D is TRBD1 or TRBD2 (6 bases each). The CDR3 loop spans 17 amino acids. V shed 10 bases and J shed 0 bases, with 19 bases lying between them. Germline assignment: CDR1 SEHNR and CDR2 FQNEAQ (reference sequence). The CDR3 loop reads CATRPGAVDSGANVLTF. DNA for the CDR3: TGTGCCACCCGCCCGGGGGCGGTAGACTCTGGGGCCAACGTCCTGACTTTC.

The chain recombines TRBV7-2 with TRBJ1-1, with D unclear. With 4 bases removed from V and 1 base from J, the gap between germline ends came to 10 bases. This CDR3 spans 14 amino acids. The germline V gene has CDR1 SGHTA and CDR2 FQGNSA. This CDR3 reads CASSSRPPNTEAFF. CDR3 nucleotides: TGTGCCAGCAGCTCCCGACCACCGAACACTGAAGCTTTCTTT.

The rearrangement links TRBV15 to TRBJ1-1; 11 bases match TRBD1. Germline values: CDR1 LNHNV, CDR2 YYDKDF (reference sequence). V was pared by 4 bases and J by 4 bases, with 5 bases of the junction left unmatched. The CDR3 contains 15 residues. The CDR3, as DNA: TGTGCCACCAGCACCGGGACAGGGGGGAGCACTGAAGCTTTCTTT. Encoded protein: CATSTGTGGSTEAFF.

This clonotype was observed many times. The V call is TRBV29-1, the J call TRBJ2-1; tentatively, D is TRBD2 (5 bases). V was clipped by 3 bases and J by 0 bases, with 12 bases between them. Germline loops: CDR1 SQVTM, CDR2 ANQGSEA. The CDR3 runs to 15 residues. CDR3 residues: CSVDEGSSSYNEQFF. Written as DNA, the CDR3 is TGCAGCGTTGATGAGGGAAGTAGCTCCTACAATGAGCAGTTCTTC.